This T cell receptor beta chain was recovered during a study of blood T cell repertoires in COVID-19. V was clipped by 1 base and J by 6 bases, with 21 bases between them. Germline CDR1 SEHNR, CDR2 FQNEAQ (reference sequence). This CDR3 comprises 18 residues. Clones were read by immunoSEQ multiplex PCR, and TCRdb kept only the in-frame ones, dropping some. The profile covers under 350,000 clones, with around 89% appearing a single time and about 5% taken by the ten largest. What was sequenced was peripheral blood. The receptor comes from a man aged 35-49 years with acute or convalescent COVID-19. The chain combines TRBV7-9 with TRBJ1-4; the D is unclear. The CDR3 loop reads CASSLVLVSKEEDEKLFF. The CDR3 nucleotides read TGTGCCAGCAGCTTAGTTTTGGTCAGTAAAGAGGAGGATGAAAAACTGTTTTTT.